The present T cell receptor beta chain was sequenced within a study of vaccination and CD4 T cells after COVID-19. The overall study: The post-COVID samples were taken a median roughly 94 days after diagnosis, anywhere from 35 to 161. Cells were stimulated with overlapping spike peptides from SARS-CoV-2, HCoV-NL63, HCoV-OC43 and HCoV-229E.

Sequencing of cultured CD4+ T cell DNA used the Oncomine TCR Beta short-read assay. In TCRdb, the PCR reads were re-called with MiXCR into one record per CDR3 protein. The sample yields about 8,800 distinct CDR3 sequences, around 48% seen once. This clonotype occurred once. What it binds is unknown. This CDR3 is 12 amino acids long. CDR1 and CDR2 from the germline V gene are GTSNPN and SVGIG (reference sequence). Treatment here: approximately nine-day PBMC culture with coronavirus spike peptide pools or control peptides (ViraFEST assay). Investigators obtained the unexposed donor's CD4+ T cells before the COVID-19 pandemic (2011-2018).

The receptor was derived from a human donor in good health. The sequenced sample consisted of CD4+ T cells from blood, cultured in vitro. The chain couples TRBV30 to TRBJ1-2; 7 positions match TRBD1. DNA of the CDR3: TGTGCGCGTCGGACAGGAAGGTTTGGCTACACCTTC. Amino acids: CARRTGRFGYTF.